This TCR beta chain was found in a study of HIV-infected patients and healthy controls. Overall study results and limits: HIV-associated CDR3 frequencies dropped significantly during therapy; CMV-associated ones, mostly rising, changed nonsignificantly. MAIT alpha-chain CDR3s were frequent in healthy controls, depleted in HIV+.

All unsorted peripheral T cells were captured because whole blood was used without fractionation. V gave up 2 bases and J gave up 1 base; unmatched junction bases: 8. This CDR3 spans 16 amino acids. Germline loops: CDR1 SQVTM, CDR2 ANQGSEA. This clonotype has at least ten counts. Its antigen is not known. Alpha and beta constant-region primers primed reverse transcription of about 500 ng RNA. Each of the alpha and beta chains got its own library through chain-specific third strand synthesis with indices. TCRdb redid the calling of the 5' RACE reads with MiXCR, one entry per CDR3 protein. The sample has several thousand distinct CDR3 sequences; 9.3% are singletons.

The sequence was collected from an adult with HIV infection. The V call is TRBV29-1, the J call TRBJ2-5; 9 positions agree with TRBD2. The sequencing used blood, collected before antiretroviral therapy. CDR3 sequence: CSVERLAVTSQETQYF. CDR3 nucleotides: TGCAGCGTTGAACGACTAGCGGTTACAAGCCAAGAGACCCAGTACTTC.